These 4 T cell receptor beta chains were sequenced from one sample in a study of T cell responses to AZD1222 COVID-19 vaccine. Produced via immunoSEQ multiplex PCR; TCRdb's table is partial and in-frame only. This sample has about 85,000 clones; about 92% occur once, and the top ten carry around 2%. The sequencing used peripheral blood, collected on day 0 of AZD1222 vaccination. The receptors originated from an adult in good health.

The chain combines TRBV18 with TRBJ2-7, with D unresolved. V was shortened by 1 base and J by 0 bases, with 13 bases between the two germline ends. This CDR3 region has 16 residues. The germline V gene has CDR1 KGHSH and CDR2 LQKENI. This CDR3 is CASSPRETRSSYEQYF. The CDR3 DNA sequence: TGTGCCAGCTCACCACGCGAGACGAGGAGCTCCTACGAGCAGTACTTC. The full variable domain, rest sourced from reference TRBV18 and TRBJ2-7, is NAGVMQNPRHLVRRRGQEARLRCSPMKGHSHVYWYRQLPEEGLKFMVYLQKENIIDESGMPKERFSAEFPKEGPSILRIQQVVRGDSAAYFCASSPRETRSSYEQYFGPGTRLTVT.

The genes are TRBV5-1 and TRBJ2-6, with D hard to call. The CDR3 extends over 14 amino acids. V was cut by 5 bases and J by 2 bases, with 8 bases left in between. The germline V gene encodes CDR1 SGHRS and CDR2 YFSETQ. This CDR3 reads CASRARAGANVLTF. The CDR3 DNA sequence: TGCGCCAGCAGAGCCCGGGCTGGGGCCAACGTCCTGACTTTC.

V usage is TRBV25-1 and J usage is TRBJ2-6; D is undetermined. Trimming left V 3 bases short and J 0 bases short, with 3 bases between. The CDR3 spans 14 residues. CDR1 is MGHDK and CDR2 is SYGVNS in the germline V gene. In DNA, the CDR3 is TGTGCCAGCAGTGACGCCTCTGGGGCCAACGTCCTGACTTTC. This codes for CASSDASGANVLTF.

CDR3 DNA sequence: TGCAGTGCTCAAGAAGAGACCCAGTACTTC. Translation gives CSAQEETQYF. The rearrangement links TRBV20-1 to TRBJ2-5; D unclear. The CDR3 length is 10 residues. V lost 5 bases, J lost 3 bases, and 4 bases lay in between. Looked up from germline, CDR1 is DFQATT and CDR2 is SNEGSKA (reference sequence).